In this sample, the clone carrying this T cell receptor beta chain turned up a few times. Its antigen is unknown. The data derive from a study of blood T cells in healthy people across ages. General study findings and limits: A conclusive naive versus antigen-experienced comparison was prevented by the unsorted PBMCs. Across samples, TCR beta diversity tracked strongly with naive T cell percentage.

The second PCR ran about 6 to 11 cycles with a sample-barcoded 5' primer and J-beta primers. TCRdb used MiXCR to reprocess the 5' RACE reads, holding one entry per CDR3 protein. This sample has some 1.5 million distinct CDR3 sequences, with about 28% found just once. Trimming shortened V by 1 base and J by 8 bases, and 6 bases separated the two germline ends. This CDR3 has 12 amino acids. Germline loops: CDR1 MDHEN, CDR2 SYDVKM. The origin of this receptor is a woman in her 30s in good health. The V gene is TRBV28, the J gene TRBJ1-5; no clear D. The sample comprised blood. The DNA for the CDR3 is TGTGCCAGCAGTTTATCCGGGAAGCCCCAGCATTTT. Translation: CASSLSGKPQHF.